This T cell receptor (beta chain) appears in the sequencing data of a study of blood T cells in healthy people across ages. V gave up 1 base and J gave up 5 bases, with 12 bases separating them. The CDR3 has 15 amino acids. CDR1 LNHDA and CDR2 SQIVND come from the germline V gene (reference sequence). For the second PCR, which ran for 7 to 11 cycles, a sample-barcoded 5' primer and a J-beta primer mix were used. TCRdb independently ran MiXCR on the 5' RACE reads; one entry per CDR3 protein. The sample yields about 700,000 distinct CDR3 sequences, 32% seen once. The specimen was blood. V is TRBV19 and J is TRBJ1-5; D might be TRBD1 (5 bases). This TCR was recovered from an elderly woman in good health. The DNA of the CDR3 is TGTGCCAGTAGTATAGGGGCAGGGTATGATCAGCCCCAGCATTTT. Protein product: CASSIGAGYDQPQHF.